This TCR beta chain was sequenced in a study of regulatory T cells in long-lasting Graves disease. This CDR3 spans 16 amino acids. CDR1 and CDR2 (germline): SEHNR, FQNEAQ (reference sequence). The junction had 6 bases not matched to a gene; V was cut back by 7 bases and J by 1 base. Time point of the sample: newly diagnosed GD, antithyroid drugs for less than 3 months. The TCR library was prepared using RNA isolated from PBMCs. Investigators prepared the TCR beta libraries by applying iRepertoire HTBI primers and Arm-PCR of CDR3 regions. Original data processing: Samples revealed 62 TRBV and over twelve TRBJ segments. One entry per CDR3 protein, called by TCRdb with MiXCR from the multiplex PCR reads. TCRdb assigned the V and J calls; the authors' analysis was not used. The sample lists roughly 500,000 distinct CDR3 sequences; roughly 14% were seen once. These data were also reused for a study on T cells in Graves' hyperthyroidism and ophthalmopathy. That source reports: Researchers report that a 13 V-J model separated ophthalmopathy from stable hyperthyroidism.

This chain joins TRBV7-9 and TRBJ2-6; TRBD1 agrees at 8 bases. The receptor's source is a man younger than 45 with Graves disease. Source: peripheral blood mononuclear cells (PBMCs), taken at new diagnosis, from a patient treated with antithyroid drugs. The chain's CDR3 is CASTRGQGSGANVLTF. The CDR3 nucleotides read TGTGCCAGCACCAGGGGGCAGGGGTCTGGGGCCAACGTCCTGACTTTC.